This T cell receptor beta chain was recorded in a study of blood T cell repertoires in COVID-19 (dated by TCRdb to the early 2020s). A note on the overall study: The collaborator samples originated in the United States, Italy and Spain and spanned the acute and convalescent phases of COVID-19. The prospective study material was composed of cDNA or gDNA derived from T cells, B-cell-depleted T cells, or PBMCs. Where HLA class I and class II types were available, the types were taken from metadata supplied by the sample provider, not from assay-based typing. Sample metadata almost always included a de-identified subject ID, COVID-19 status, age in years and sex. The dataset comprised deeply sampled blood TCRbeta repertoires from subjects exposed to, actively infected with, or recovered from COVID-19. The samples were drawn from two sources: the first 160 participants of the ongoing ImmuneRACE study, and 950 to 1,500 subjects contributed by 6 global collaborators. The repertoires were released in a freely available public database intended as a resource for research on the immune response to SARS-CoV-2. Overall study results and their limits: The amount of clinical and demographic metadata varied by source and participant and was provided uncurated.

In the prospective study, participants were 18 to 89 years old, resided in about 25 geographic areas of the United States, and were enrolled through a virtual design. In the prospective study, participants were assigned to cohorts based on the clinical history participants reported in a screening survey and a study questionnaire. Recovered participants in ImmuneRACE Cohort 3 were defined as having two consecutive negative NP/OP PCR tests, clearance from a healthcare professional, or resolution of symptoms. Mobile phlebotomists in the prospective study collected whole blood, serum and a nasopharyngeal or oropharyngeal swab from every participant. Over a roughly two-month period, participants in the prospective study had the option of providing additional blood draws and questionnaires. Before DNA extraction, blood samples from the prospective study were shipped at room temperature or frozen. Spanning cysteine to phenylalanine, the CDR3 consists of 14 amino acids. Here the CDR3 DNA is all that survives: 42 bases in frame from base 1. For this chain, trimming is 6 bases at the V end and 2 bases at the J end, and the number of junction bases without a gene match is 5. The germline V gene (reference sequence) sets CDR1 to LNHDA and CDR2 to SQIVND.

TCRbeta CDR3 regions were amplified from genomic DNA using the immunoSEQ Assay, a bias-controlled multiplex PCR. The published analysis was carried out like this. Within the assay, amplification of reference gene primers was used to estimate how many nucleated cells each sample contained. To quantify the absolute abundance of each unique TCRbeta CDR3 rearrangement, sequence reads were collapsed and filtered. For each sample, productive Simpson clonality was calculated as the square root of Simpson's diversity index across productive rearrangements. The clones in this table, taken by TCRdb from immuneACCESS, are in-frame only. Not every clone is retained; where verified, under half of the shortfall comes from an unresolved V gene, and the cause of the rest is unknown. The DNA was the basis for D and trimming; V, J and clone size are from that table. The sample table lists approximately 500,000 clones, 88% of them with a count of one. About 2% of the sample rests with the top ten.

About this clone itself: Its antigen specificity is not known. No qualities accompany the bases; no much larger clone lies one base away.

Sequenced input: PBMCs or T cells enriched from blood (not recorded which). The sequence was obtained from a woman aged 35 to 49 who had recovered from COVID-19. The sequence joins TRBV19 to TRBJ2-3; 7 middle bases align to TRBD1. The nucleotide sequence is given as TGTGCCAGTAGCCCCGACAGGGCCACAGATACGCAGTATTTT. This translates into CASSPDRATDTQYF.